The rows below give T cell receptor beta chains drawn from one sample of a study of T cell repertoires in cytomegalovirus infection. MiXCR was run by TCRdb on the reads, yielding one entry per CDR3 protein. This sample yields roughly 860,000 distinct CDR3 sequences, of which about 33% are seen a single time; over 10% belongs to the top ten. No antigen has been identified for these receptors. Material: cultured CD8+ T cells from PBMCs, obtained from culture after CMV antigen stimulation. These TCRs come from a human donor in good health (CMV status not recorded). Some clones in this sample may be carry-over from other donors' samples. CDR3s include the opening cysteine and the closing phenylalanine or tryptophan. The order of the fields is clone size, D gene, J gene, V gene, CDR3 DNA, CDR3 protein. A D gene is named only where the DNA matches it firmly. Size tells how often a clone was seen (once, few, many) or the class of an expanded clone, and some rows leave it out.

abundance: .
d_gene: TRBD2
j_gene: TRBJ2-3
v_gene: TRBV5-1
CDR3nt: TGCGCCAGCAGCTTGGAATTAGCGGGCTCGGCAGGAGATACGCAGTATTTT
CDR3aa: CASSLELAGSAGDTQYF

abundance: .
d_gene: TRBD1
j_gene: TRBJ2-4
v_gene: TRBV19
CDR3nt: TGTGCCAGTAGTATAGATCTCAGGACAGGGCCTCTTCTAGCCAAAAACATTCAGTACTTC
CDR3aa: CASSIDLRTGPLLAKNIQYF

abundance: .
d_gene: .
j_gene: TRBJ1-5
v_gene: TRBV7-6
CDR3nt: TGTGCCAGCAGCCCTGCGAGTAACAATCAGCCCCAGCATTTT
CDR3aa: CASSPASNNQPQHF

abundance: .
d_gene: TRBD2
j_gene: TRBJ2-3
v_gene: TRBV20-1
CDR3nt: TGCAGTGCTAGAAGCCGACTAGCGGTTAGCACAGATACGCAGTATTTT
CDR3aa: CSARSRLAVSTDTQYF

abundance: .
d_gene: .
j_gene: TRBJ2-2
v_gene: TRBV5-5
CDR3nt: TGTGCCAGCAGCTTGACGGATTATACAGTCACCGGGGAGCTGTTTTTT
CDR3aa: CASSLTDYTVTGELFF

abundance: .
d_gene: TRBD2
j_gene: TRBJ2-1
v_gene: TRBV27
CDR3nt: TGTGCCAGCAGCATTACTAGCGGGGGGGCAGGTGAGCAGTTCTTC
CDR3aa: CASSITSGGAGEQFF

abundance: many
d_gene: .
j_gene: TRBJ1-1
v_gene: TRBV11-1
CDR3nt: TGTGCCAGCAGGCCTCGGGGGGCCCACACTGAAGCTTTCTTT
CDR3aa: CASRPRGAHTEAFF

abundance: few
d_gene: .
j_gene: TRBJ1-2
v_gene: TRBV20-1
CDR3nt: TGCAGTGCTAGAGATGGATCAAATGTTCTATCCCTGGGCTACACCTTC
CDR3aa: CSARDGSNVLSLGYTF

abundance: .
d_gene: .
j_gene: TRBJ2-1
v_gene: TRBV7-9
CDR3nt: TGTGCCACCCCCGGGACGGCCTACAATGAGCAGTTCTTC
CDR3aa: CATPGTAYNEQFF

abundance: .
d_gene: TRBD1
j_gene: TRBJ1-2
v_gene: TRBV20-1
CDR3nt: TGCAGTGCTGTACAGGGGGCTGGCTATGGCTACACCTTC
CDR3aa: CSAVQGAGYGYTF

abundance: .
d_gene: .
j_gene: TRBJ2-1
v_gene: TRBV6-1
CDR3nt: TGTGCCGCCAGAGGGACTGACTACAATGAGCAGTTCTTC
CDR3aa: CAARGTDYNEQFF

abundance: few
d_gene: .
j_gene: TRBJ2-1
v_gene: TRBV7-6
CDR3nt: TGTGCCAGCAGCGCCGGAGGGGTAGGGAATGAGCAGTTCTTC
CDR3aa: CASSAGGVGNEQFF

abundance: many
d_gene: TRBD2
j_gene: TRBJ2-5
v_gene: TRBV7-8
CDR3nt: TGTGCCAGCAGCACAATAGCGGGGAAACCACTGGAGACCCAGTACTTC
CDR3aa: CASSTIAGKPLETQYF

abundance: few
d_gene: .
j_gene: TRBJ2-1
v_gene: TRBV19
CDR3nt: TGTGCCAGCCGAAACACCAGGGGATACAATGAGCAGTTCTTC
CDR3aa: CASRNTRGYNEQFF

abundance: few
d_gene: .
j_gene: TRBJ1-2
v_gene: TRBV11-2
CDR3nt: TGTGCCAGCAGCTTGGGGGGGGCCTTCTATGGCTACACCTTC
CDR3aa: CASSLGGAFYGYTF

abundance: few
d_gene: TRBD2
j_gene: TRBJ2-1
v_gene: TRBV2
CDR3nt: TGTGCCAGCAGTTGGACTAGCGAAAGCTCCTACAATGAGCAGTTCTTC
CDR3aa: CASSWTSESSYNEQFF

abundance: few
d_gene: TRBD2
j_gene: TRBJ2-1
v_gene: TRBV24-1
CDR3nt: TGTGCCACCAGTGACCCTAACACTAGCGGGGGTGACAATGAGCAGTTCTTC
CDR3aa: CATSDPNTSGGDNEQFF

abundance: .
d_gene: TRBD2
j_gene: TRBJ2-1
v_gene: TRBV6-2/TRBV6-3
CDR3nt: TGTGCCAGCAGCTACCGGACTAGCGGGGGGAATGAGCAGTTCTTC
CDR3aa: CASSYRTSGGNEQFF

abundance: .
d_gene: .
j_gene: TRBJ1-1
v_gene: TRBV7-6
CDR3nt: TGTGCCAGCAGATTAGTAGGGAAGGAAGCTTTCTTT
CDR3aa: CASRLVGKEAFF

abundance: .
d_gene: .
j_gene: TRBJ1-5
v_gene: TRBV9
CDR3nt: TGTGCCAGCAGCGTAGGTGGGATTCAGCCCCAGCATTTT
CDR3aa: CASSVGGIQPQHF

abundance: few
d_gene: .
j_gene: TRBJ1-1
v_gene: TRBV6-1
CDR3nt: TGTGCCACCACCCATCAGGGGACCAACACTGAAGCTTTCTTT
CDR3aa: CATTHQGTNTEAFF

abundance: many
d_gene: TRBD1
j_gene: TRBJ2-7
v_gene: TRBV7-9
CDR3nt: TGTGCCAGCACCGCTGAAGGGGGCAAATGGTGGGACGAGCAGTACTTC
CDR3aa: CASTAEGGKWWDEQYF

abundance: few
d_gene: TRBD1
j_gene: TRBJ1-1
v_gene: TRBV7-9
CDR3nt: TGTGCCAGCAGCCACCGGGACAGGTCAACGAACACTGAAGCTTTCTTT
CDR3aa: CASSHRDRSTNTEAFF

abundance: .
d_gene: TRBD2
j_gene: TRBJ2-3
v_gene: TRBV6-6
CDR3nt: TGTGCCAGCAGTTACTCGTCTAGCGGTACAGATACGCAGTATTTT
CDR3aa: CASSYSSSGTDTQYF

abundance: .
d_gene: TRBD1
j_gene: TRBJ1-1
v_gene: TRBV6-1
CDR3nt: TGTGCCAGCAGTGAATGGGACAGCATGAACACTGAAGCTTTCTTT
CDR3aa: CASSEWDSMNTEAFF

abundance: .
d_gene: .
j_gene: TRBJ2-4
v_gene: TRBV7-9
CDR3nt: TGTGCCAGCAGCTCGGTAGGCGGGGCGGCCAAAAACATTCAGTACTTC
CDR3aa: CASSSVGGAAKNIQYF

abundance: few
d_gene: TRBD1
j_gene: TRBJ2-7
v_gene: TRBV12-3/TRBV12-4
CDR3nt: TGTGCCAGCAGCTCTTCGGGACAGGGGTTCTACGAGCAGTACTTC
CDR3aa: CASSSSGQGFYEQYF

abundance: .
d_gene: .
j_gene: TRBJ2-5
v_gene: TRBV6-8
CDR3nt: TGTGCCAGCAGTAACCTCCGGGGGTGGGAGACCCAGTACTTC
CDR3aa: CASSNLRGWETQYF

abundance: few
d_gene: TRBD1
j_gene: TRBJ1-1
v_gene: TRBV12-3/TRBV12-4
CDR3nt: TGTGCCAGCAGACTACAGGGGCCAGGGAACACTGAAGCTTTCTTT
CDR3aa: CASRLQGPGNTEAFF

abundance: .
d_gene: .
j_gene: TRBJ1-6
v_gene: TRBV5-6
CDR3nt: TGTGCCAGCAGCGAAGCCGGGGCCCGTAATTCACCCCTCCACTTT
CDR3aa: CASSEAGARNSPLHF

abundance: few
d_gene: .
j_gene: TRBJ1-1
v_gene: TRBV6-5
CDR3nt: TGTGCCAGCAGTTACTCTGCGGTTACTGAAGCTTTCTTT
CDR3aa: CASSYSAVTEAFF

abundance: many
d_gene: .
j_gene: TRBJ1-2
v_gene: TRBV7-2
CDR3nt: TGTGCCAGCAGCGCGGTCGACTGGCGGGAGGACTATGGCTACACCTTC
CDR3aa: CASSAVDWREDYGYTF